This is a list of T cell receptor beta chains from one sample in a study of T cell repertoires in cytomegalovirus infection. TCRdb itself ran the reads through MiXCR, one entry per CDR3 protein. The profile shows almost 500,000 distinct CDR3 sequences, 11% of them singletons. Specimen: PBMCs. Every receptor here comes from a human donor in good health (CMV status not recorded). Some clones in this sample may be carry-over from other donors' samples. Each CDR3 is given with its conserved first and last residue. Fields, in order: V gene, D gene, clone size, J gene, CDR3 DNA, CDR3 protein. The D gene is left open where the match is weak. The size field is filled for only some rows; it gives once, few, many or a size class.

V: TRBV12-3/TRBV12-4; D: TRBD2; size: many; J: TRBJ2-3; DNA: TGTGCCAGCAGTCGGGGGGGCCTTGGAAATACGCAGTATTTT; CDR3: CASSRGGLGNTQYF
V: TRBV7-6; D: .; size: many; J: TRBJ2-3; DNA: TGTGCCAGCAGCTTCACCCCTTTCGAGTCAGATACGCAGTATTTT; CDR3: CASSFTPFESDTQYF
V: TRBV28; D: TRBD1; size: many; J: TRBJ1-2; DNA: TGTGCCAGCAGACCTAGAGCCGGGACAGGGAAAAACTATGGCTACACCTTC; CDR3: CASRPRAGTGKNYGYTF
V: TRBV19; D: .; size: .; J: TRBJ2-7; DNA: TGTGCCAGCAGGCCCGAGGTCTCGGAGCAGGAGCAGTACTTC; CDR3: CASRPEVSEQEQYF
V: TRBV7-6; D: TRBD1; size: many; J: TRBJ2-5; DNA: TGTGCCAGCAGCTTGGCCGGGACAGGAGAGACCCAGTACTTC; CDR3: CASSLAGTGETQYF
V: TRBV19; D: TRBD2; size: many; J: TRBJ2-1; DNA: TGTGCCAGTAGTATCCAACTAGCGGGATTTAGTGAGCAGTTCTTC; CDR3: CASSIQLAGFSEQFF
V: TRBV10-3; D: .; size: many; J: TRBJ1-5; DNA: TGTGCCATCAGTCCCTCCGGGGGAACTAGCAATCAGCCCCAGCATTTT; CDR3: CAISPSGGTSNQPQHF
V: TRBV6-5; D: TRBD1; size: many; J: TRBJ1-1; DNA: TGTGCCAGCAGTCCCCGGGACAGGGGGCGGCTTGAAGCTTTCTTT; CDR3: CASSPRDRGRLEAFF
V: TRBV7-2; D: .; size: many; J: TRBJ1-1; DNA: TGTGCCAGCAGCTACGGGACACCGGGTAGTGAAGCTTTCTTT; CDR3: CASSYGTPGSEAFF
V: TRBV6-5; D: TRBD1; size: many; J: TRBJ2-1; DNA: TGTGCCAGCAGAGCCGGGACAGGGAGGGTCAATGAGCAGTTCTTC; CDR3: CASRAGTGRVNEQFF
V: TRBV6-6; D: .; size: .; J: TRBJ2-5; DNA: TGTGCCAGCAGGAAACCCGGACAGAGGGCCCAAGAGACCCAGTACTTC; CDR3: CASRKPGQRAQETQYF
V: TRBV19; D: TRBD1; size: .; J: TRBJ2-2; DNA: TGTGCCAGTAGTATAGTACAGGGGCGAAACACCGGGGAGCTGTTTTTT; CDR3: CASSIVQGRNTGELFF
V: TRBV20-1; D: .; size: few; J: TRBJ2-7; DNA: TGCAGTGCTAGAGAAGAAGGGTCCTACGAGCAGTACTTC; CDR3: CSAREEGSYEQYF
V: TRBV12-3/TRBV12-4; D: .; size: .; J: TRBJ2-7; DNA: TGTGCCAGCAGGAAACAGGATAACTACGAGCAGTACTTC; CDR3: CASRKQDNYEQYF
V: TRBV29-1; D: .; size: few; J: TRBJ2-3; DNA: TGCAGCGTTGAAGGGTCCTCGGAACTATCCACAGATACGCAGTATTTT; CDR3: CSVEGSSELSTDTQYF
V: TRBV2; D: .; size: .; J: TRBJ1-4; DNA: TGTGCCAGCAAACTGGCAACTAATGAAAAACTGTTTTTT; CDR3: CASKLATNEKLFF
V: TRBV6-1; D: .; size: many; J: TRBJ2-5; DNA: TGTGCCAGCCACCGGGACTCAGGGACCCAGTACTTC; CDR3: CASHRDSGTQYF
V: TRBV20-1; D: TRBD1; size: .; J: TRBJ2-7; DNA: TGCAGTGCGTCGGGACAGGGGAAGAACGAGCAGTACTTC; CDR3: CSASGQGKNEQYF
V: TRBV20-1; D: TRBD1; size: many; J: TRBJ2-7; DNA: TGCAGTGCTAGGTCGGACAGGGGGCACTACGAGCAGTACTTC; CDR3: CSARSDRGHYEQYF
V: TRBV7-2; D: TRBD2; size: many; J: TRBJ2-7; DNA: TGTGCCAGCAGCTTAGCCCTGGGACTAGCGGGTTCCTACGAGCAGTACTTC; CDR3: CASSLALGLAGSYEQYF
V: TRBV30; D: .; size: .; J: TRBJ2-5; DNA: TGTGCCTGGCGAGGGGAGACCCAGTACTTC; CDR3: CAWRGETQYF
V: TRBV12-3/TRBV12-4; D: .; size: few; J: TRBJ2-2; DNA: TGTGCCAGCTGCCCGGGGGCCGGGGAGCTGTTTTTT; CDR3: CASCPGAGELFF
V: TRBV14; D: .; size: many; J: TRBJ2-5; DNA: TGTGCCAGCAGCCAGATCGAGACTTGGGAGACCCAGTACTTC; CDR3: CASSQIETWETQYF
V: TRBV9; D: TRBD2; size: few; J: TRBJ2-1; DNA: TGTGCCAGCAGCGTGGGCCGCGGGGGGAACAATGAGCAGTTCTTC; CDR3: CASSVGRGGNNEQFF
V: TRBV4-2; D: .; size: many; J: TRBJ1-1; DNA: TGTGCCAGCAGCCCCATGGTCCACACTGAAGCTTTCTTT; CDR3: CASSPMVHTEAFF
V: TRBV7-3; D: .; size: many; J: TRBJ2-1; DNA: TGTGCCAGCAGCAAGACCGGGACGGAGCACGTCGATGAGCAGTTCTTC; CDR3: CASSKTGTEHVDEQFF
V: TRBV20-1; D: TRBD1; size: .; J: TRBJ1-6; DNA: TGCAGTGCTTTCCGGGACAGGGCCAGCTCCTATAATTCACCCCTCCACTTT; CDR3: CSAFRDRASSYNSPLHF
V: TRBV5-4; D: .; size: many; J: TRBJ2-6; DNA: TGTGCCAGCAGCAAAGGAGCCGGGACAAACCCTGACTCTGGGGCCAACGTCCTGACTTTC; CDR3: CASSKGAGTNPDSGANVLTF
V: TRBV14; D: .; size: many; J: TRBJ2-6; DNA: TGTGCCAGCAGCCAAGAACGGGTCTCTGGGGCCAACGTCCTGACTTTC; CDR3: CASSQERVSGANVLTF
V: TRBV5-1; D: TRBD1; size: many; J: TRBJ2-7; DNA: TGCGCCAGCAGCTTGGGACAGGGTGGCAAGTACGAGCAGTACTTC; CDR3: CASSLGQGGKYEQYF
V: TRBV28; D: .; size: .; J: TRBJ2-4; DNA: TGTGCCAGCAGCATAAGGAGGGGGGGCAAAAACATTCAGTACTTC; CDR3: CASSIRRGGKNIQYF
V: TRBV4-2; D: .; size: many; J: TRBJ2-7; DNA: TGTGCCAGCAGCCAAGATCTCCCCTACGAGCAGTACTTC; CDR3: CASSQDLPYEQYF
V: TRBV28; D: .; size: few; J: TRBJ2-7; DNA: TGTGCCAGCAGCTCATCCGCAGAAGAACACTACGAGCAGTACTTC; CDR3: CASSSSAEEHYEQYF
V: TRBV15; D: TRBD1; size: many; J: TRBJ1-1; DNA: TGTGCCACCAGCGGCCCGGGACAGGGAGACACTGAAGCTTTCTTT; CDR3: CATSGPGQGDTEAFF
V: TRBV20-1; D: .; size: few; J: TRBJ1-2; DNA: TGCAGTGTTGATAGGATGCCGGTGGATGGCTACACCTTC; CDR3: CSVDRMPVDGYTF
V: TRBV5-1; D: TRBD1; size: .; J: TRBJ2-3; DNA: TGCGCCAGCAGCGGCCGGCACAGGGGGCCGGGCACAGATACGCAGTATTTT; CDR3: CASSGRHRGPGTDTQYF
V: TRBV4-2; D: TRBD2; size: .; J: TRBJ2-4; DNA: TGTGCCAGCGCCCGGGGGGACTTAGCCAAAAACATTCAGTACTTC; CDR3: CASARGDLAKNIQYF
V: TRBV2; D: .; size: .; J: TRBJ2-7; DNA: TGTGCCAGCAGTGATCGGGGGCCCGTATTTATAAGCGAGCAGTACTTC; CDR3: CASSDRGPVFISEQYF
V: TRBV6-5; D: .; size: many; J: TRBJ2-1; DNA: TGTGCCAGCAGTTACGTCCCCACAGGGCCTGAGCAGTTCTTC; CDR3: CASSYVPTGPEQFF
V: TRBV19; D: .; size: .; J: TRBJ1-2; DNA: TGTGCCAGTCGACCTCAGGGAACCTATGGCTACACCTTC; CDR3: CASRPQGTYGYTF
V: TRBV18; D: TRBD1; size: .; J: TRBJ2-5; DNA: TGTGCCAGCTCACCTTTTACCGGGACAGGGGTTGAGACCCAGTACTTC; CDR3: CASSPFTGTGVETQYF
V: TRBV4-1; D: .; size: few; J: TRBJ1-2; DNA: TGCGCCAGCAGCCATACAAATTCTAACTATGGCTACACCTTC; CDR3: CASSHTNSNYGYTF
V: TRBV7-2; D: TRBD2; size: many; J: TRBJ2-3; DNA: TGTGCCAGCAGCTTAAGGAGAGGCGGGGGGGCAGATACGCAGTATTTT; CDR3: CASSLRRGGGADTQYF
V: TRBV12-3/TRBV12-4; D: TRBD2; size: .; J: TRBJ2-1; DNA: TGTGCCAGCAGCCTGACTAGCGGGATGATCAATGAGCAGTTCTTC; CDR3: CASSLTSGMINEQFF
V: TRBV2; D: .; size: .; J: TRBJ2-7; DNA: TGTGCCAGCAGGCCACTAGACTACGAGCAGTACTTC; CDR3: CASRPLDYEQYF
V: TRBV5-1; D: TRBD1; size: few; J: TRBJ1-1; DNA: TGCGCCAGCAGCCCAGGACAGGGACGAAACACTGAAGCTTTCTTT; CDR3: CASSPGQGRNTEAFF
V: TRBV27; D: TRBD1; size: .; J: TRBJ1-3; DNA: TGTGCCAGCAGTGCGTTGACAGGGGCTGGAAACACCATATATTTT; CDR3: CASSALTGAGNTIYF
V: TRBV27; D: TRBD1; size: many; J: TRBJ1-2; DNA: TGTGCCAGCAGTAACGACAGGGAGGGGTACTATGGCTACACCTTC; CDR3: CASSNDREGYYGYTF
V: TRBV4-2; D: .; size: many; J: TRBJ2-7; DNA: TGTGCCAGCAGCCAAGACAACGCGGGTACCTACGAGCAGTACTTC; CDR3: CASSQDNAGTYEQYF
V: TRBV5-5; D: TRBD1; size: many; J: TRBJ1-2; DNA: TGTGCCAGCAGTTCCGGGACAGGGGCCGATGGCTACACCTTC; CDR3: CASSSGTGADGYTF
V: TRBV28; D: TRBD2; size: many; J: TRBJ2-1; DNA: TGTGCCAGCAGCCAATCTAGCGGACGTTTTTACAATGAGCAGTTCTTC; CDR3: CASSQSSGRFYNEQFF
V: TRBV19; D: .; size: .; J: TRBJ1-6; DNA: TGTGCCACCAGCGGCCCGGTAGGACCCCTCCACTTT; CDR3: CATSGPVGPLHF
V: TRBV7-2; D: .; size: many; J: TRBJ2-7; DNA: TGTGCCAGCAGCTTCCGGCGAAGCTCCTACGAGCAGTACTTC; CDR3: CASSFRRSSYEQYF
V: TRBV15; D: .; size: many; J: TRBJ2-3; DNA: TGTGCCACCAGCAGAGGCGGGAGCACAGATACGCAGTATTTT; CDR3: CATSRGGSTDTQYF
V: TRBV6-1; D: TRBD1; size: many; J: TRBJ1-2; DNA: TGTGCCAGCAGCAACAGGGGCAACTATGGCTACACCTTC; CDR3: CASSNRGNYGYTF
V: TRBV20-1; D: TRBD2; size: .; J: TRBJ2-1; DNA: TGCAGTGCTAGAGATCCGTTAGGGACTAGCGGGGGGGGTTCCTACAATGAGCAGTTCTTC; CDR3: CSARDPLGTSGGGSYNEQFF
V: TRBV12-5; D: .; size: many; J: TRBJ1-1; DNA: TGTGCTAGTGGTGTCCTTCCACAGGGAATGGAAGCTTTCTTT; CDR3: CASGVLPQGMEAFF
V: TRBV4-2; D: TRBD1; size: .; J: TRBJ1-5; DNA: TGTGCCAGCAGCCAAAGACAGGGATCCGGTCAGCCCCAGCATTTT; CDR3: CASSQRQGSGQPQHF
V: TRBV19; D: TRBD2; size: many; J: TRBJ2-5; DNA: TGTGCCAGTAGTAAGACTAGCGGGAGGGCCGGGGAGACCCAGTACTTC; CDR3: CASSKTSGRAGETQYF